This TCR beta chain was captured by sequencing in a study of cytomegalovirus exposure and HLA in healthy donors. General observations from the study: Presence/absence analyses assumed roughly uniform sequencing depth across donors, which may not hold. Reported results showed that the classifier diagnosed cytomegalovirus status with high specificity and sensitivity. Specific recognition of CMV antigens was confirmed in vitro for a few chains (all CMV-associated).

A remark on this clone: Antigen specificity is unknown.

Trimming took 2 bases from V and 3 from J; bases not matched to a gene: 11. The CDR3 covers 17 residues. Germline V CDR1 and CDR2: LGHNA, YNFKEQ. With 60 Vbeta and 13 Jbeta primers, the PCR was carried out. Sequenced by immunoSEQ multiplex PCR; TCRdb stores in-frame clones only, minus some. The sample contains some 200,000 clones, around 81% of which appear only once. Nominally healthy donors provided the samples, though records likely missed some immune exposures. The TCR originated in a woman aged 25 to 45 in good health and CMV-seronegative. Material: PBMCs. This chain uses TRBV4-2 with TRBJ2-3; TRBD1 matches at 7 bases. The DNA of the CDR3 is TGTGCCAGCAGCCAAAGATCCTCCGGACAGGTAACAGATACGCAGTATTTT. This encodes CASSQRSSGQVTDTQYF.